This T cell receptor beta chain was recovered during a study of T cells in Graves' hyperthyroidism and ophthalmopathy. It was RNA transcripts that yielded the amplified TCR beta CDR3 regions. Initially, a first-round RT-PCR of the TCR CDR3 employed the HTBI primer set. One entry per CDR3 protein, called by TCRdb with MiXCR from the multiplex PCR reads. The data contain approximately 700,000 distinct CDR3 sequences, about 17% of them seen just once; the ten biggest clones take up around 8%. Diagnosis relied on clinical symptoms, serum thyroxine and TRAb, thyroid ultrasound and orbital computed tomography. PBMCs stemmed from less than 13 ml fresh peripheral blood. V lost 7 bases and J 3 bases, leaving 19 bases between the germline ends. Germline V gives CDR1 DFQATT, CDR2 SNEGSKA (reference sequence). This CDR3 spans 15 amino acids.

The source material was blood. This chain uses TRBV20-1 with TRBJ2-1, with D possibly matching TRBD1 (7 bases). This sequence was found in a man between 18 and 29 years old with Graves' hyperthyroidism. The CDR3 region is CSGISGQGGYNEQFF. For the CDR3, the DNA is TGCAGTGGTATATCGGGGCAGGGGGGCTACAATGAGCAGTTCTTC.